A selection of T cell receptor beta chains follows, all from one sample in a study of cytomegalovirus exposure and HLA in healthy donors. TCRdb's table, derived via immunoSEQ multiplex PCR, lists solely in-frame clones and lacks some. The sample holds fewer than 200,000 clones, roughly four fifths seen once. Sequencing was performed on PBMCs. These receptors all come from a girl aged 2 to 10 in good health and CMV-seropositive. The CDR3 runs from the conserved cysteine through the conserved F or W. Each record gives: V gene, CDR3 length, D gene, J gene, CDR3 protein. The D gene is left open where the match is weak.

TRBV6-1	15	TRBD1	TRBJ1-3	CASSRQGDTGNTIYF
TRBV5-4	18	NA	TRBJ1-3	CASSSGYDGLSSGNTIYF
TRBV2	14	TRBD1	TRBJ1-4	CASSQTGAGEKLFF
TRBV28	23	TRBD2	TRBJ2-5	CASSFSEGFSLAGGPWYQETQYF
TRBV19	15	NA	TRBJ2-7	CASSIPTQGRREQYF
TRBV11-2	18	TRBD2	TRBJ2-5	CASSLVGSGRAGIETQYF
TRBV4-1	14	TRBD1	TRBJ1-2	CASSPYTGDYGYTF
TRBV12-5	13	NA	TRBJ2-7	CASGIHGSYEQYF
TRBV2	15	TRBD2	TRBJ2-7	CASTEGPAGVVEQYF
TRBV10-2	14	TRBD2	TRBJ2-7	CASSEAGVWDEQYF
TRBV9	15	NA	TRBJ2-1	CASSVAATKYNEQFF
TRBV6-5	15	TRBD2	TRBJ2-1	CASSLAGLSYNEQFF
TRBV5-1	14	TRBD2	TRBJ2-5	CASSWTSLQETQYF
TRBV5-6	14	TRBD2	TRBJ2-4	CASSPRGVRDIQYF
TRBV7-9	15	TRBD1	TRBJ1-2	CASSLGQGPTYGYTF
TRBV6-5	12	NA	TRBJ2-3	CASREGADTQYF
TRBV9	16	NA	TRBJ1-5	CASSVGGNIGNQPQHF
TRBV29-1	13	NA	TRBJ1-3	CSVLGGSGNTIYF
TRBV25-1	14	TRBD2	TRBJ2-1	CASTFGGADNEQFF
TRBV23-1	20	TRBD1	NA	CASSQSARDREGRYGYEQYF
TRBV5-6	13	TRBD2	TRBJ2-7	CASSSGLVHEQYF
TRBV27	15	TRBD2	TRBJ2-1	CASSLTSGPNNEQFF
TRBV4-1	18	TRBD2	TRBJ2-2	CASSQAGLAGIGTGELFF
TRBV29-1	15	TRBD1	TRBJ2-3	CSVEIGQVVSDTQYF
TRBV19	14	NA	TRBJ1-1	CATNWVGTTTEAFF
TRBV18	14	NA	TRBJ1-3	CASSPTNTGNTIYF
TRBV27	18	TRBD1	TRBJ1-1	CASSRKSQGAGISVEAFF
TRBV4-1	16	TRBD1	TRBJ1-4	CASSQELWTGSEKLFF
TRBV28	16	TRBD1	TRBJ2-2	CASSFWTGRRDGELFF
TRBV6-4	14	NA	TRBJ2-3	CASSQSSGTDTQYF
TRBV5-8	15	TRBD1	TRBJ1-5	CASSQGDSSNQPQHF
TRBV30	18	TRBD1	NA	CAWSVGMGYTGGSYEQYF
TRBV4-2	15	NA	TRBJ1-4	CASSQAQDGPEKLFF
TRBV2	14	NA	TRBJ2-7	CASRYRYGFVEQYF
TRBV30	15	TRBD2	TRBJ2-2	CAWTYATSGYGELFF
TRBV10-3	14	NA	TRBJ1-1	CAISDTDRLTEAFF
TRBV30	15	TRBD1	TRBJ1-2	CACHGQGAHHYGYTF
TRBV5-4	16	TRBD2	TRBJ2-2	CASSLGTSGLTGELFF
TRBV6-5	15	TRBD2	TRBJ2-3	CASSTSGRSTDTQYF
TRBV9	15	NA	TRBJ2-1	CASSGRIRGDNEQFF
TRBV30	12	NA	TRBJ2-7	CAWSLPPLGQYF
TRBV2	17	TRBD1	TRBJ2-6	CASQSTGVYSGANVLTF
TRBV11-2	14	NA	TRBJ1-1	CASSLAGLNTEAFF
TRBV6-5	13	TRBD1	TRBJ1-2	CATIAGTGNGYTF
TRBV25-1	17	TRBD2	TRBJ2-5	CASSEGVRAGAQETQYF
TRBV6-1	16	TRBD2	TRBJ2-4	CASSGREAAKKNIQYF
TRBV19	14	NA	TRBJ2-2	CASSIARNTGELFF
TRBV9	15	NA	TRBJ2-6	CASSVAGAGANVLTF
TRBV21-1	14	NA	TRBJ2-7	CASSVRAGLNEQYF
TRBV19	14	NA	TRBJ2-7	CASRFDETSYEQYF